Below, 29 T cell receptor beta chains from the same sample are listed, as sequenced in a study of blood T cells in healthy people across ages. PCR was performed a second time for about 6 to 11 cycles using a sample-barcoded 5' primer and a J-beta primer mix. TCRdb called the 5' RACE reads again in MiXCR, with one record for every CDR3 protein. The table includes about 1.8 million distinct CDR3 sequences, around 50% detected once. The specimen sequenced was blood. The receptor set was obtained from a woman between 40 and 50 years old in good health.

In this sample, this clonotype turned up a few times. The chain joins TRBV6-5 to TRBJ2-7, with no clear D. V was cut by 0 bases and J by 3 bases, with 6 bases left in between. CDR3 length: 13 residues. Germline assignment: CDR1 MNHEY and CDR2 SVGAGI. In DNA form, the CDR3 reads TGTGCCAGCAGTTACTCACGTTTCTACGAGCAGTACTTC. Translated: CASSYSRFYEQYF.

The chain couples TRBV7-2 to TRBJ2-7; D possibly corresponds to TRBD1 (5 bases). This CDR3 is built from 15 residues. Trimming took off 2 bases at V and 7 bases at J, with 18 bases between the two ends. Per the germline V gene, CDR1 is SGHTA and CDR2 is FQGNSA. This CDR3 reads CASSLSRQGSNEQYF. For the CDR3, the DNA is TGTGCCAGCAGCTTAAGTAGGCAGGGCTCCAATGAGCAGTACTTC.

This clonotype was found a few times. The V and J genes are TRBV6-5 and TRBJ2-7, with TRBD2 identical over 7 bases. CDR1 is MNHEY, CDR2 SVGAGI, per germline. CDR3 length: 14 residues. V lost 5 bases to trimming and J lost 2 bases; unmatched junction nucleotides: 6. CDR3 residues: CASSPVAGAYEQYF. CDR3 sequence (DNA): TGTGCCAGCAGTCCCGTTGCGGGGGCCTACGAGCAGTACTTC.

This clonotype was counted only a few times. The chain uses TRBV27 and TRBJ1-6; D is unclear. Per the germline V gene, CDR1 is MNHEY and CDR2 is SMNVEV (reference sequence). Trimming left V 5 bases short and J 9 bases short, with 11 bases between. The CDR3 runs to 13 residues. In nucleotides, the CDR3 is TGTGCCAGCAGTGCAGGCCGGGGTTCACCCCTCCACTTT. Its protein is CASSAGRGSPLHF.

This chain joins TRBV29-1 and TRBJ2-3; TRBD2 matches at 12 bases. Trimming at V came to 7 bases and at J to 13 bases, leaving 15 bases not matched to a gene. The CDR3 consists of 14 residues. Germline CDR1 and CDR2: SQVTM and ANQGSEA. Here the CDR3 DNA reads TGCAGCGCCTATAAACTAGCGGGGGGTTCAATGGAGTATTTT. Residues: CSAYKLAGGSMEYF.

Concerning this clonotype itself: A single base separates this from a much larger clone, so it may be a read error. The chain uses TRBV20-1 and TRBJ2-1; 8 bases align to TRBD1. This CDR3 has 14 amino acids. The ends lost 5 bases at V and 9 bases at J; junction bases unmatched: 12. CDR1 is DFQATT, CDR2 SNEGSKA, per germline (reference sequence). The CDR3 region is CSASARTGWGEQFF. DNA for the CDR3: TGCAGTGCTTCCGCCCGGACAGGGTGGGGTGAGCAGTTCTTC.

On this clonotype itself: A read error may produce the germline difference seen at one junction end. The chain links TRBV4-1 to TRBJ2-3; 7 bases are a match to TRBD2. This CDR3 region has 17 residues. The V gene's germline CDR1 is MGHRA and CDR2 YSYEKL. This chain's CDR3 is CASSQSSSGASTDTQYF. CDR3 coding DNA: TGTGCCAGCAGCCAATCCTCTAGCGGAGCTAGCACAGATACGCAGTATTTT.

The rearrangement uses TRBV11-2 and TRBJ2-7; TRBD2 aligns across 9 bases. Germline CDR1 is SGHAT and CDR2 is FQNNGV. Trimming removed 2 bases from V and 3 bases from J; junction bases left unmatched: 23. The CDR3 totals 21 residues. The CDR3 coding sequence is TGTGCCAGCAGCTTACAGATGGACCTTGGTGCGGGGGGGCTTCTAAGCTACGAGCAGTACTTC. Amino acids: CASSLQMDLGAGGLLSYEQYF.

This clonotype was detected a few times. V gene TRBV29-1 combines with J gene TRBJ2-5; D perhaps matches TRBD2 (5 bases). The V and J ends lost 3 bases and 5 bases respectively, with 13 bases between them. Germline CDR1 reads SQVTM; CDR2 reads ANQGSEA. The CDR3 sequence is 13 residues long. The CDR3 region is CSVDPGVEETQYF. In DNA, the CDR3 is TGCAGCGTTGACCCCGGGGTAGAGGAGACCCAGTACTTC.

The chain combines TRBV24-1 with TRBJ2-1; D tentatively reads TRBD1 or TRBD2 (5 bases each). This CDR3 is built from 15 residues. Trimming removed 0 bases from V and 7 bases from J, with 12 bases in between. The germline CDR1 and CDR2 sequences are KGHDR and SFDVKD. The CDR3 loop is CATSDLPGRRNEQFF. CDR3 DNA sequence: TGTGCCACCAGTGATTTGCCGGGGCGAAGGAATGAGCAGTTCTTC.

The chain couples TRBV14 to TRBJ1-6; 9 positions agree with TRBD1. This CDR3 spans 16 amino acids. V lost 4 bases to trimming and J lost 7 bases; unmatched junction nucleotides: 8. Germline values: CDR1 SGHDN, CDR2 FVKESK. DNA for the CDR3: TGTGCCAGCAGCCTCCGACAGGGACAGGGCAATTCACCCCTCCACTTT. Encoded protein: CASSLRQGQGNSPLHF.

The CDR3 nucleotides read TGTGCCAGCAGTGTTAGGACAGGGGATACGCAGTATTTT. Its translation is CASSVRTGDTQYF. This chain joins TRBV12-3 or TRBV12-4 and TRBJ2-3; 8 nucleotides match TRBD1. CDR3 length: 13 residues. J gave up 6 bases and V 5 bases, and 4 bases lay outside the gene matches.

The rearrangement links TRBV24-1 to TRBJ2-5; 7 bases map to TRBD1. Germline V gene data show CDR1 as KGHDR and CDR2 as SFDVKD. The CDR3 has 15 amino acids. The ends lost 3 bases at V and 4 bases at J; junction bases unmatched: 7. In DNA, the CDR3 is TGTGCCACCAGTGATCCCGGGACAGTCGCAGAGACCCAGTACTTC. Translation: CATSDPGTVAETQYF.

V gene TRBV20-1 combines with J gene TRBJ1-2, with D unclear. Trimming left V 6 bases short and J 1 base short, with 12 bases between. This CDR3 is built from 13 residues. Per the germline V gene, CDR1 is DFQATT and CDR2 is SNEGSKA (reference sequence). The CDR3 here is CSAPARGNYGYTF. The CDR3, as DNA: TGCAGTGCCCCCGCGCGGGGTAACTATGGCTACACCTTC.

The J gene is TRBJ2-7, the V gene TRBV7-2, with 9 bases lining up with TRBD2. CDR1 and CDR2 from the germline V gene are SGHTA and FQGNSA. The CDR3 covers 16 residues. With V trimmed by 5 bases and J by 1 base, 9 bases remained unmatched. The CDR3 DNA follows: TGTGCCAGCAGCCCTCGTATAGCGGGGGAGTCCTACGAGCAGTACTTC. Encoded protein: CASSPRIAGESYEQYF.

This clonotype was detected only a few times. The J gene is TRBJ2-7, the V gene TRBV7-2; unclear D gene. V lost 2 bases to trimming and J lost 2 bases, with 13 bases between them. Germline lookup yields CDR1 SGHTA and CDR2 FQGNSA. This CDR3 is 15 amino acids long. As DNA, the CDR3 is TGTGCCAGCAGCTTACAAGGGCAGATGGCCTACGAGCAGTACTTC. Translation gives CASSLQGQMAYEQYF.

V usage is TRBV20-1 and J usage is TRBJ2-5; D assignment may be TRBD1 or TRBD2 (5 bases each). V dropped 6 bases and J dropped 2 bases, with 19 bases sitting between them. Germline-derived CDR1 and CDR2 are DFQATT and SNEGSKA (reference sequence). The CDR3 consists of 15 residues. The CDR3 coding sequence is TGCAGTGCCTCATGGGCCGGGACGAAGCAAGAGACCCAGTACTTC. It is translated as CSASWAGTKQETQYF.

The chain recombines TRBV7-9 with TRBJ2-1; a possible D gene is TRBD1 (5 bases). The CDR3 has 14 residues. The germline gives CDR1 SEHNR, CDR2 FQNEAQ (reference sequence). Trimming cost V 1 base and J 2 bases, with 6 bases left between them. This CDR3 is CASSLEQAYNEQFF. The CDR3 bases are TGTGCCAGCAGCTTAGAACAGGCCTACAATGAGCAGTTCTTC.

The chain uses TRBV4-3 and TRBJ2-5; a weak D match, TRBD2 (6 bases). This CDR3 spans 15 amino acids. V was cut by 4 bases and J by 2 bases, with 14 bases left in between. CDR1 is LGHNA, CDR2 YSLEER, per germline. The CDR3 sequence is CASSPRDFQQETQYF. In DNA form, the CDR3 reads TGCGCCAGCAGCCCTCGGGACTTCCAGCAAGAGACCCAGTACTTC.

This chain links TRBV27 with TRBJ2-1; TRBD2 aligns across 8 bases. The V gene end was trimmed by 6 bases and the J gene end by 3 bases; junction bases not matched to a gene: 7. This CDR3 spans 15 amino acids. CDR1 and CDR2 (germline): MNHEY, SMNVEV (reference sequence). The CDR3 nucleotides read TGTGCCAGCAGCCGAGGAGCGGGGGACTACAATGAGCAGTTCTTC. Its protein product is CASSRGAGDYNEQFF.

CDR3 nucleotides: TGTGCCAGCAGTTTATGGGAGACAGGAATTCAGTACTTC. Protein sequence: CASSLWETGIQYF. The chain has TRBV27 and TRBJ2-4; D is possibly TRBD1 (6 bases). V was trimmed by 1 base and J by 10 bases, leaving 11 bases between them. The germline CDR1 and CDR2 sequences are MNHEY and SMNVEV (reference sequence). This CDR3 is 13 amino acids long.

The CDR3 nucleotides are TGTGCCAGCAGCGCCACAGGGGGCCCAAACTATGGCTACACCTTC. This codes for CASSATGGPNYGYTF. The V gene is TRBV7-3, the J gene TRBJ1-2; the match to TRBD1 covers 9 bases. Germline values: CDR1 SGHTA, CDR2 FQGTGA. V was pared by 5 bases and J by 2 bases, with 6 bases of the junction left unmatched. The CDR3 contains 15 residues.

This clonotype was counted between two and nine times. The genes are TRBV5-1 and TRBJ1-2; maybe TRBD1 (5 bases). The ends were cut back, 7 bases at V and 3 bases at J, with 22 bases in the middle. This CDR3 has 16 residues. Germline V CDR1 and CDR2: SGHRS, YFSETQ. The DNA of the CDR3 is TGCGCCAGCTCGAAGGAGGGCAGGGACGTTGACTATGGCTACACCTTC. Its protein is CASSKEGRDVDYGYTF. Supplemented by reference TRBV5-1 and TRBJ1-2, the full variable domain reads KAGVTQTPRYLIKTRGQQVTLSCSPISGHRSVSWYQQTPGQGLQFLFEYFSETQRNKGNFPGRFSGRQFSNSRSEMNVSTLELGDSALYLCASSKEGRDVDYGYTFGSGTRLTVV.

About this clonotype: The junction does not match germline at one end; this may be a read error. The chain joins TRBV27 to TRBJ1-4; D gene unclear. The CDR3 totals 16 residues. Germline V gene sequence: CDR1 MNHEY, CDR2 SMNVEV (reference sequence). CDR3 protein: CASSPYHPATNEELFF. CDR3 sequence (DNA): TGTGCCAGCAGTCCCTACCATCCAGCAACTAATGAAGAACTGTTTTTT.

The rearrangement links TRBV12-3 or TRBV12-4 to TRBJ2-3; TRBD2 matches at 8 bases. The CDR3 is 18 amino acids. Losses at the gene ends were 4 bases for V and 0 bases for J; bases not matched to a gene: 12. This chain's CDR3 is CASSSTKCGGWSTDTQYF. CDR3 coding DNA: TGTGCCAGCAGTTCCACAAAGTGCGGGGGGTGGAGCACAGATACGCAGTATTTT.

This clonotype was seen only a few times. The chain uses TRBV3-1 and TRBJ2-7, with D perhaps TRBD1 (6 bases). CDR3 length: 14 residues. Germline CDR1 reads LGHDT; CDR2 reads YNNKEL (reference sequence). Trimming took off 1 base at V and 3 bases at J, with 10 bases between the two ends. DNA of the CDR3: TGTGCCAGCAGCCAAGGTCAACAGGGCTACGAGCAGTACTTC. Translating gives CASSQGQQGYEQYF.

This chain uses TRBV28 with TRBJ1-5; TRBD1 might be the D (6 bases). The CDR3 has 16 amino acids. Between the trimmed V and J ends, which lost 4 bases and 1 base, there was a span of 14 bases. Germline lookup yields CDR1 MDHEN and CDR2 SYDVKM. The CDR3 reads CASSSSSQGSNQPQHF. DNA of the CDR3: TGTGCCAGCAGTTCATCCAGCCAGGGGAGCAATCAGCCCCAGCATTTT.

CDR3 sequence reads: CASSSHGTYSRGYTF. The CDR3, as DNA: TGTGCCAGCAGCAGTCACGGGACCTACTCGCGGGGCTACACCTTC. The chain employs TRBV7-2 and TRBJ1-2; D possibly corresponds to TRBD1 (5 bases). CDR1 and CDR2 (germline): SGHTA, FQGNSA. The CDR3 runs 15 residues. V lost 5 bases, J lost 8 bases, and 21 bases lay in between.

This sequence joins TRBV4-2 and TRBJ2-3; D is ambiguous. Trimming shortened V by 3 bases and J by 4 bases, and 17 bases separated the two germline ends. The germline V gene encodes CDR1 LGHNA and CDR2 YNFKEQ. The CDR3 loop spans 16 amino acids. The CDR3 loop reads CASSHNPHTAADTQYF. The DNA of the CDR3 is TGTGCCAGCAGCCATAACCCGCACACCGCGGCAGATACGCAGTATTTT.